The present TCR beta chain was sequenced within a study of sequential checkpoint blockade in melanoma. On the study more broadly: More than 20 patients had tumor biopsies before treatment and at week 13.

Sequencing used immunoSEQ multiplex PCR; TCRdb keeps in-frame clones, though not all of them. The sample records thousands of clones, over 25% being singletons. Many counts were recorded for this clone. As to treatment: randomized to nivolumab then ipilimumab (arm A) or the reverse (arm B). The origin of this receptor is a human donor with melanoma. The input for sequencing was tumor tissue (inferred from file names), taken from a patient given nivolumab and ipilimumab in sequence.

The CDR3 reads CASSPSLGNQETQYF. CDR3 DNA: TGTGCCAGCAGCCCGTCGTTAGGAAATCAAGAGACCCAGTACTTC. The genes are TRBV11-3 and TRBJ2-5; no firm D call. Trimming removed 5 bases from V and 2 bases from J, with 15 bases in between. Per the germline V gene, CDR1 is SGHNT and CDR2 is YENEEA. The CDR3 covers 15 residues. Filled out from reference TRBV11-3 and TRBJ2-5, the complete variable domain reads EAGVVQSPRYKIIEKKQPVAFWCNPISGHNTLYWYLQNLGQGPELLIRYENEEAVDDSQLPKDRFSAERLKGVDSTLKIQPAELGDSAVYLCASSPSLGNQETQYFGPGTRLLVL.